This T cell receptor (beta chain) originates from a study of cytomegalovirus exposure and HLA in healthy donors. Turning to the study itself: Tens of millions of unique TCR sequences came from HLA-typed donors in an early release.

CDR1 is SEHNR and CDR2 is FQNEAQ in the germline V gene (reference sequence). Trimming pared 2 bases from V and 2 bases from J, leaving 14 bases between. There are 16 residues in the CDR3. A word on this clone: Its antigen remains unidentified.

PCR employed 60 Vbeta and 13 Jbeta primers. Measured with immunoSEQ multiplex PCR; TCRdb has only the in-frame clones, and not every one. The sample consists of 91,000 or so clones, 60% to 85% of them appearing once. Notes on the study in general: Rare TCR sequences dominated, though some public TCRs recurred in many donors. Reportedly, a later analysis found an Asian-associated ancestry cluster had fewer N-insertions than the approximately 700-donor mean.

The chain carries TRBV7-9 and TRBJ2-3, with D possibly matching TRBD2 (5 bases). The material sequenced was PBMCs. The TCR was taken from a young man in good health and CMV-seropositive. DNA for the CDR3: TGTGCCAGCAGCTTAATGGACGGACTTCCCACAGATACGCAGTATTTT. Its protein is CASSLMDGLPTDTQYF. The whole variable domain, remainder taken from reference TRBV7-9 and TRBJ2-3, is DTGVSQNPRHKITKRGQNVTFRCDPISEHNRLYWYRQTLGQGPEFLTYFQNEAQLEKSRLLSDRFSAERPKGSFSTLEIQRTEQGDSAMYLCASSLMDGLPTDTQYFGPGTRLTVL.